The clone carrying this T cell receptor (beta chain) was seen a handful of times. The target antigen is unknown. Data came from immunoSEQ multiplex PCR; TCRdb stores just in-frame clones and leaves some out. The table has tens of thousands of clones, 65% to 80% seen once. The source of the sample is a study of vaccination effects on CD4 cells after COVID-19. Across the study: The culture medium for over 1.5 million PBMC per well included about 9.2 IU/ml IL-2 and 9.5 to 10 ug/ml peptides.

Having been cultured for about ten days, the cells underwent CD4+ T cell isolation. The CDR3 is made up of 12 amino acids. Deletions cut 3 bases from V and 4 bases from J, with 7 bases between. Germline CDR1 and CDR2: GTSNPN and SVGIG (reference sequence). The material sequenced was CD4+ T cells from PBMCs cultured without peptide, taken before COVID-19 vaccination. The rearrangement uses TRBV30 and TRBJ1-3; D unclear. The source of this sequence is a human donor who received a COVID-19 vaccine. Here the CDR3 DNA reads TGTGCCTGGAGGGGAGTCGGAAACACCATATATTTT. It yields the protein CAWRGVGNTIYF.